This entry lists 23 T cell receptor beta chains sequenced from one sample in a study of blood T cell repertoires in COVID-19. The data were produced by immunoSEQ multiplex PCR, yet TCRdb's version contains in-frame clones alone and is incomplete. The table lists 200,000 to 250,000 clones, approximately 83% of them singletons. Input material: PBMCs or T cells enriched from blood (not recorded which). These receptors all come from a woman between 40 and 50 years old who had been exposed to COVID-19.

In its sample, this clone was seen once. V and J are TRBV14 and TRBJ2-1, with TRBD2 as a possible D gene (6 bases). Germline CDR1 SGHDN, CDR2 FVKESK. The V end was cut by 1 base, the J end by 6 bases, with 10 bases between. The CDR3 runs to 14 residues. The CDR3 loop is CASSQGGVVNEQFF. In nucleotides, the CDR3 is TGTGCCAGCAGCCAAGGGGGGGTTGTCAATGAGCAGTTCTTC.

V usage is TRBV7-6 and J usage is TRBJ2-7, with 11 nucleotides matching TRBD1. Trimming removed 4 bases from V and 9 bases from J; junction bases left unmatched: 5. The CDR3 is 13 amino acids. Germline values: CDR1 SGHVS, CDR2 FNYEAQ. In DNA form, the CDR3 reads TGTGCCAGCAGCTCGGACAGGGGGCGCCGGCAGTACTTC. Translation gives CASSSDRGRRQYF. Full variable domain (rest looked up from reference TRBV7-6 and TRBJ2-7): GAGVSQSPRYKVTKRGQDVALRCDPISGHVSLYWYRQALGQGPEFLTYFNYEAQQDKSGLPNDRFSAERPEGSISTLTIQRTEQRDSAMYRCASSSDRGRRQYFGPGTRLTVT.

The genes are TRBV5-1 and TRBJ2-3; the match to TRBD2 covers 9 bases. Trimming took 5 bases from V and 2 from J; bases not matched to a gene: 3. Germline assignment: CDR1 SGHRS and CDR2 YFSETQ. This CDR3 spans 14 amino acids. CDR3: CASSLAGTTDTQYF. CDR3 nucleotide sequence: TGCGCCAGCAGTCTAGCGGGGACCACAGATACGCAGTATTTT.

A word on this clone: A junction end diverges from the germline sequence, so it may reflect a read error. The chain employs TRBV4-2 and TRBJ2-3; D is possibly TRBD2 (5 bases). Germline V CDR1 and CDR2: LGHNA, YNFKEQ. This CDR3 has 15 residues. The CDR3 protein is CVSSQDWELTDTQYF. CDR3 DNA sequence: TGTGTCAGCAGCCAAGATTGGGAGCTCACAGATACGCAGTATTTT.

V gene TRBV7-9 combines with J gene TRBJ2-7, with D hard to call. Between the trimmed V and J ends, which lost 1 base and 6 bases, there was a span of 16 bases. Germline V gene data show CDR1 as SEHNR and CDR2 as FQNEAQ (reference sequence). This CDR3 is built from 15 residues. CDR3: CASSLGAGLIREQYF. The CDR3 DNA reads as TGTGCCAGCAGCTTAGGGGCAGGTCTCATACGCGAGCAGTACTTC.

The chain uses TRBV28 and TRBJ1-5, with D perhaps matching TRBD1 (6 bases). From germline, CDR1 is MDHEN and CDR2 SYDVKM. V lost 2 bases and J lost 2, with 10 bases in between. The CDR3 is 15 residues long. CDR3 in DNA: TGTGCCAGCAGTTTAGGACAGTTGGGCAATCAGCCCCAGCATTTT. It is translated as CASSLGQLGNQPQHF.

The chain is built from TRBV3-1 (or the pseudogene TRBV3-2) and TRBJ1-4; no clear D. V was shortened by 3 bases and J by 3 bases, with 14 bases between the two germline ends. Germline lookup yields CDR1 LGHDT and CDR2 YNNKEL (reference sequence). This CDR3 is 16 amino acids long. In DNA form, the CDR3 reads TGTGCCAGCAGCCACCCCCCGGGTGTTGCTAATGAAAAACTGTTTTTT. Its translation: CASSHPPGVANEKLFF.

This chain uses TRBV4-2 with TRBJ1-2; D perhaps matches TRBD1 (6 bases). V was trimmed by 4 bases and J by 5 bases, leaving 20 bases between them. The CDR3 sequence is 16 residues long. Germline values: CDR1 LGHNA, CDR2 YNFKEQ. CDR3 DNA: TGTGCCAGCAGCCCCACGGGGGGCAGCTCCAAATATGGCTACACCTTC. As protein: CASSPTGGSSKYGYTF.

The genes are TRBV9 and TRBJ2-3; the match to TRBD2 covers 9 bases. The CDR3 length is 16 residues. The J segment lost 3 bases and the V segment lost 0 bases, leaving 5 bases of the junction unmatched. Germline CDR1 reads SGDLS; CDR2 reads YYNGEE. CDR3 DNA sequence: TGTGCCAGCAGCGTAGGGGCGGGGGGGCCAACAGATACGCAGTATTTT. This sequence encodes CASSVGAGGPTDTQYF.

This clone has a single count. The CDR3 bases are TGTGCCAGCTCCCCGGGACAGGGGGGAGGCTACACCTTC. Its protein product is CASSPGQGGGYTF. This chain links TRBV6-5 with TRBJ1-2; TRBD1 matches at 11 bases. CDR1 and CDR2 from the germline V gene are MNHEY and SVGAGI. This CDR3 has 13 amino acids. With 8 bases clipped from V and 8 bases from J, the junction kept 7 bases outside the gene matches.

The rearrangement uses TRBV19 and TRBJ1-5; weak D call: TRBD1 (5 bases). This CDR3 is 16 amino acids long. The V gene lost 5 bases and the J gene lost 4 bases, with 18 bases spanning the gap. Germline assignment: CDR1 LNHDA and CDR2 SQIVND (reference sequence). In DNA, the CDR3 is TGTGCCAGTAGTTCCCGAGGAGGGGTCCCTAATCAGCCCCAGCATTTT. Its protein is CASSSRGGVPNQPQHF.

The V call is TRBV3-1 (or the pseudogene TRBV3-2), the J call TRBJ2-2, with 7 bases fitting TRBD1. The CDR3 extends over 17 amino acids. V shed 3 bases and J 4 bases; nucleotides not matched to a gene: 11. CDR1 is LGHDT and CDR2 is YNNKEL in the germline V gene (reference sequence). CDR3 sequence (DNA): TGTGCCAGCAGCCACCCTGGAGACAGGGCGCGCACCGGGGAGCTGTTTTTT. The encoded protein is CASSHPGDRARTGELFF.

The chain recombines TRBV30 with TRBJ1-1, with a possible D match to TRBD1 (5 bases). The CDR3 extends over 12 amino acids. Per germline, CDR1 GTSNPN and CDR2 SVGIG (reference sequence). Trimming took 2 bases from V and 10 from J, leaving 14 bases between them. CDR3 bases: TGTGCCTGGAGTCCGGACACTCCGTTAGCTTTCTTT. Residues: CAWSPDTPLAFF.

V gene TRBV10-3 combines with J gene TRBJ2-2; tentative D call: TRBD1 (6 bases). The V gene lost 3 bases and the J gene lost 3 bases, with 11 bases spanning the gap. CDR1 is ENHRY and CDR2 is SYGVKD in the germline V gene. The CDR3 has 15 amino acids. CDR3 DNA: TGTGCCATCAGTGACTCGGACAGCTACACCGGGGAGCTGTTTTTT. This codes for CAISDSDSYTGELFF.

The J gene is TRBJ2-3, the V gene TRBV10-3, with 11 nucleotides matching TRBD2. The CDR3 extends over 20 amino acids. V was clipped by 0 bases and J by 0 bases; unmatched bases: 11. Germline V gene sequence: CDR1 ENHRY, CDR2 SYGVKD. As DNA, the CDR3 is TGTGCCATCAGTGAGTCGGAAGGGCTAGCGGGGGGCCTTAGCACAGATACGCAGTATTTT. Amino acids: CAISESEGLAGGLSTDTQYF.

CDR3 in DNA: TGTGCCAGCGCATTGACGGGGAAGACAGGCTATGGCTACACCTTC. It codes for CASALTGKTGYGYTF. V gene TRBV7-9 combines with J gene TRBJ1-2, with D tentatively TRBD1 (6 bases). V lost 8 bases to trimming and J lost 4 bases, with 20 bases between them. The CDR3 length is 15 residues. CDR1 is SEHNR, CDR2 FQNEAQ, per germline (reference sequence).

Note on this clone: Other DNA sequences in this specimen translate into the identical CDR3. The chain employs TRBV18 and TRBJ1-2, with D perhaps matching TRBD1 (5 bases). V lost 4 bases to trimming and J lost 3 bases, with 9 bases between them. The CDR3 sequence is 13 residues long. Germline V lookup: CDR1 KGHSH, CDR2 LQKENI. The CDR3 nucleotides are TGTGCCAGCTCACAGGGACTAGACTATGGCTACACCTTC. Translating it yields CASSQGLDYGYTF.

The V and J genes are TRBV29-1 and TRBJ1-2; D remains unclear. The CDR3 contains 11 residues. The ends were cut back, 2 bases at V and 5 bases at J, with 6 bases in the middle. Germline CDR1 reads SQVTM; CDR2 reads ANQGSEA. CDR3 bases: TGCAGCGTTGAACAGTTGTATGGCTACACCTTC. Amino acids: CSVEQLYGYTF.

CDR3: CAWNSKNTGELFF. Written as DNA, the CDR3 is TGTGCCTGGAACTCAAAAAACACCGGGGAGCTGTTTTTT. J is TRBJ2-2 and V is TRBV30; D gene unclear. Per the germline V gene, CDR1 is GTSNPN and CDR2 is SVGIG (reference sequence). The CDR3 sequence is 13 residues long. Trimming shortened V by 4 bases and J by 2 bases, and 8 bases separated the two germline ends.

V gene TRBV28 combines with J gene TRBJ1-6; no firm D call. The V and J ends lost 3 bases and 16 bases respectively, with 13 bases between them. CDR3 length: 12 residues. Germline assignment: CDR1 MDHEN and CDR2 SYDVKM. The CDR3 reads CASSFQLLVLHF. The CDR3 nucleotides are TGTGCCAGCAGTTTTCAACTACTTGTTCTCCACTTT.

This clone was detected many times. The J gene is TRBJ1-4, the V gene TRBV12-5, with 10 bases lining up with TRBD1. V shed 7 bases and J 8 bases; nucleotides not matched to a gene: 4. This CDR3 has 13 residues. The germline V gene encodes CDR1 LGHNT and CDR2 FRNRAP. CDR3 protein: CASAGTGEEKLFF. The CDR3, as DNA: TGTGCTAGTGCCGGGACAGGGGAAGAAAAACTGTTTTTT.

This clone was detected only once. This CDR3 reads CASSSWRAEDQPQHF. CDR3 in DNA: TGTGCCAGCAGCTCCTGGAGGGCTGAGGATCAGCCCCAGCATTTT. V and J are TRBV7-8 and TRBJ1-5; D is unresolved. The CDR3 extends over 15 amino acids. Trimming took 4 bases from V and 5 from J, leaving 15 bases between them. The germline gives CDR1 SGHVS, CDR2 FQNEAQ.

The rearrangement uses TRBV11-2 and TRBJ1-4; 8 bases align to TRBD1. The J segment lost 8 bases and the V segment lost 3 bases, leaving 11 bases of the junction unmatched. The germline gives CDR1 SGHAT, CDR2 FQNNGV. The CDR3 covers 16 residues. The CDR3 bases are TGTGCCAGCAGCTTTATTTCCGGGACAGGAGGGGAAAAACTGTTTTTT. This gives the protein CASSFISGTGGEKLFF.